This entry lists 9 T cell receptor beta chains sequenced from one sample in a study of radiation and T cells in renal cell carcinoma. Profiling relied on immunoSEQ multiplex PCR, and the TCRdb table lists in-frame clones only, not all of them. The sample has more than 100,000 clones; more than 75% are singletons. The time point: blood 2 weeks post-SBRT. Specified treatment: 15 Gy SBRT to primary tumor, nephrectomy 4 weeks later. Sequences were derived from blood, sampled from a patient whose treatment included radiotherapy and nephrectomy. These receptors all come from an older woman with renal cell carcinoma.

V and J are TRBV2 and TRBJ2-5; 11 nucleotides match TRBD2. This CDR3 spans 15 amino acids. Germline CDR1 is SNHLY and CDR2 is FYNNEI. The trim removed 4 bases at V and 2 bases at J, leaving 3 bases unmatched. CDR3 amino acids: CASSGLAGGQETQYF. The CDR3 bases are TGTGCCAGCAGTGGATTAGCGGGGGGGCAAGAGACCCAGTACTTC.

The DNA for the CDR3 is TGTGCCAGCAGCTTGGGACAGGGTGAGGTCAACGTCCTGACTTTC. This sequence encodes CASSLGQGEVNVLTF. The chain combines TRBV5-8 with TRBJ2-6; 7 bases match TRBD1. This CDR3 region has 15 residues. V gave up 0 bases and J gave up 9 bases; unmatched junction bases: 6. CDR1 and CDR2 from the germline V gene are SGHTS and YDEGEE.

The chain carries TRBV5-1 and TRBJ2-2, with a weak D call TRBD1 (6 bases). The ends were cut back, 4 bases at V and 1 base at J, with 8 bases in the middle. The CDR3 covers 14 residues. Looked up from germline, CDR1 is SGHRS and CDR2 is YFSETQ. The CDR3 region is CASSKGQNTGELFF. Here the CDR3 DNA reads TGCGCCAGCAGCAAGGGACAGAACACCGGGGAGCTGTTTTTT. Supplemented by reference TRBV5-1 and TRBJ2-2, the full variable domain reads KAGVTQTPRYLIKTRGQQVTLSCSPISGHRSVSWYQQTPGQGLQFLFEYFSETQRNKGNFPGRFSGRQFSNSRSEMNVSTLELGDSALYLCASSKGQNTGELFFGEGSRLTVL.

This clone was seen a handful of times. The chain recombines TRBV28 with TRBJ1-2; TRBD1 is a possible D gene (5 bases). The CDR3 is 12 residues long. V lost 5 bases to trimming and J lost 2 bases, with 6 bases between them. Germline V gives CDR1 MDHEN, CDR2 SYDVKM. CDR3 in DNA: TGTGCCAGCAGTCGACAGAACTATGGCTACACCTTC. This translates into CASSRQNYGYTF.

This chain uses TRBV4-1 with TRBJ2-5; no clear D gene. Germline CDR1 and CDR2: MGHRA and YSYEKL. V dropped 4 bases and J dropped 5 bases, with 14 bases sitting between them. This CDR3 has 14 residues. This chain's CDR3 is CASSLLELGETQYF. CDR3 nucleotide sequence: TGCGCCAGCAGCCTCCTCGAGCTGGGTGAGACCCAGTACTTC.

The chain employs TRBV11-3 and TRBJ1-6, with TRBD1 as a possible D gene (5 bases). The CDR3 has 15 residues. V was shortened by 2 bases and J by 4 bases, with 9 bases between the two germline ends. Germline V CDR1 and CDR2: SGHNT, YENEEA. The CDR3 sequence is CASSLSGTYNSPLHF. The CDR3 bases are TGTGCCAGCAGCTTATCTGGGACTTATAATTCACCCCTCCACTTT.

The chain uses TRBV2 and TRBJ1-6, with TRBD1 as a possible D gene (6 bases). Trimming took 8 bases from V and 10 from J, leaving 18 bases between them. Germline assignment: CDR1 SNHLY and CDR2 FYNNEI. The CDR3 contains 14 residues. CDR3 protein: CASGTWGGQSPLHF. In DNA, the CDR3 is TGTGCCAGCGGGACCTGGGGGGGACAATCACCCCTCCACTTT.

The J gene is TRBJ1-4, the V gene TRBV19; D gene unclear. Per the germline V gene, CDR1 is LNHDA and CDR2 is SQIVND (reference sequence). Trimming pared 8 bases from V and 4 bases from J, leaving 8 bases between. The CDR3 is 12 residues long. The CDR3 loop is CASGQHNEKLFF. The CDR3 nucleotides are TGTGCCAGTGGGCAGCATAATGAAAAACTGTTTTTT.

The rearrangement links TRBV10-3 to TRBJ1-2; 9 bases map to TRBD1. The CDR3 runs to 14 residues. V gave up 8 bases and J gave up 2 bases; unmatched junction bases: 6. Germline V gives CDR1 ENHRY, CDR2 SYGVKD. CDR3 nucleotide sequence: TGTGCCATCCGTGGGGACAGGGAGAACTATGGCTACACCTTC. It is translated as CAIRGDRENYGYTF.